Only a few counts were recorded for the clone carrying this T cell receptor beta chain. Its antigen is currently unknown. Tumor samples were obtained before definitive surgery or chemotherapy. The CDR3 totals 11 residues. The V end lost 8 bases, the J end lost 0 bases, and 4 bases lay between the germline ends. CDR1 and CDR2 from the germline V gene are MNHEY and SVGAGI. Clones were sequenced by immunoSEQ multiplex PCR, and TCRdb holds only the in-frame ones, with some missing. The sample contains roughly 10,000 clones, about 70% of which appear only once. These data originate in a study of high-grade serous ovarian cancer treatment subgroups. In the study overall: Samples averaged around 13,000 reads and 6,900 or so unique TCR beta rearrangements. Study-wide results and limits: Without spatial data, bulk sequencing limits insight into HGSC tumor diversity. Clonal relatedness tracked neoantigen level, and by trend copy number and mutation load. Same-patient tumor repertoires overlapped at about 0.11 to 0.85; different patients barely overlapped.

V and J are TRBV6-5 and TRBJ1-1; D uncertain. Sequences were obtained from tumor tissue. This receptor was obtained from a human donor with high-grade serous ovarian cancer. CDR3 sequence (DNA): TGTGCCAGCCTCATGAACACTGAAGCTTTCTTT. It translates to CASLMNTEAFF.